This entry describes one TCR beta chain. Its matching antigen is unknown. This specimen comes from a study of PD-L1 blockade in urothelial cancer. About the study: At 3 weeks after treatment start (second dose) and again at 6 weeks, blood was analyzed. Study-wide results and caveats: Durable-benefit cases showed more tumor-associated blood clone expansion at 3 weeks.

The CDR3 runs 15 residues. In germline, CDR1 is MNHNY, CDR2 SVGAGI (reference sequence). Trimming removed 10 bases from V and 0 bases from J; junction bases left unmatched: 8. Libraries were prepared by immunoSEQ multiplex PCR; TCRdb keeps only in-frame clonotypes and omits some of them. The table lists around 45,000 clones, around 89% of them singletons, with roughly 3.9% in the top ten. The TCR originated in a man aged 80 or over with urothelial cancer. The rearrangement uses TRBV6-6 and TRBJ2-7; 11 bases agree with TRBD2. The starting material was PBMCs, obtained around atezolizumab (anti-PD-L1) treatment. The CDR3 loop is CATLAGGGYSYEQYF. CDR3 DNA: TGTGCCACCTTAGCGGGAGGGGGTTACTCCTACGAGCAGTACTTC.